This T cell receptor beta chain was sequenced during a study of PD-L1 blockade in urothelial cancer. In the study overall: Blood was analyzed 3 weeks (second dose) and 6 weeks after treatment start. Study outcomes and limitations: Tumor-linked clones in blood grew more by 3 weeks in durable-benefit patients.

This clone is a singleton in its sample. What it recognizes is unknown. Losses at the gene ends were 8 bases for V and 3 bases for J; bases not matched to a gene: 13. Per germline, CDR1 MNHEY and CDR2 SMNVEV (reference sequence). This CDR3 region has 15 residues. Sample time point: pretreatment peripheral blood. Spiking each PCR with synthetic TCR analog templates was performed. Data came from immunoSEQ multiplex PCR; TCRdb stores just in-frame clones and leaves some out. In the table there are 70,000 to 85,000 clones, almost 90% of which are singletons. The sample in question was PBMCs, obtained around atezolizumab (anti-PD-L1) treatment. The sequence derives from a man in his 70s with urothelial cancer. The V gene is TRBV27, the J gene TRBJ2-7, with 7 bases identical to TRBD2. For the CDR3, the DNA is TGTGCCAGCGGCATAACCGGGACTAAACGCTACGAGCAGTACTTC. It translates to CASGITGTKRYEQYF.